This T cell receptor (beta chain) derives from a study of early T cells in non-severe SARS-CoV-2 infection. Study-level points and caveats: There was a bias toward anti-spike CD8 responses in VDJdb matching, which missed private and CD4 specificities.

This clonotype has at least ten counts. Its target is unknown. CDR1 is SGHRS, CDR2 YFSETQ, per germline. This CDR3 is built from 20 residues. Losses at the gene ends were 8 bases for V and 0 bases for J; bases not matched to a gene: 20. TCRdb re-analysed the 5' RACE reads in MiXCR, keeping a single row per CDR3 protein. Here the sample spans approximately 70,000 distinct CDR3 sequences, 12% being singletons. This chain connects TRBV5-1 to TRBJ2-1, with 10 bases fitting TRBD1. Material: whole blood. This clonotype was sampled from an adult who was a healthcare worker with PCR-confirmed SARS-CoV-2 infection or an uninfected control (not recorded which). Written as DNA, the CDR3 is TGCGCCAGTCACTCCAGGGTTGGCAGGGACAGGGGAAGCTCCTACAATGAGCAGTTCTTC. This codes for CASHSRVGRDRGSSYNEQFF.